This TCR beta chain was identified during a study of CD8 T cells in Susac syndrome. This clonotype has just a few counts. CDR1 SQVTM and CDR2 ANQGSEA come from the germline V gene. Between the trimmed V and J ends, which lost 3 bases and 3 bases, there was a span of 6 bases. This CDR3 is 11 amino acids long. Sequencing of TCR beta, carried out with a high-throughput approach, was applied to CD8+ and CD4+ T cells from the blood. Negative isolation yielded CD4+ and CD8+ T cells, and FACS enriched TEMRA cells. RNA in amounts of roughly 0.5 to 1 ug was reverse transcribed with random hexamers. The TCR beta CDR3 was amplified by immunoSEQ multiplex PCR across 54 Vbeta, 13 Jbeta. TCRdb redid the calling of the immunoSEQ multiplex PCR reads with MiXCR, one entry per CDR3 protein. The data show some 160,000 distinct CDR3 sequences, approximately 95% seen once.

Sequenced input: CD8+ T cells from PBMCs. The J gene is TRBJ2-7, the V gene TRBV29-1; D not resolved. This clonotype originated in a human donor with multiple sclerosis. The CDR3 spells CSVEFRYEQYF. The CDR3 coding sequence is TGCAGCGTTGAGTTCCGCTACGAGCAGTACTTC.